This T cell receptor (beta chain) was identified during a study of cytomegalovirus exposure and HLA in healthy donors. Study-wide findings and caveats: Cytomegalovirus status was reportedly diagnosed by the classifier with high sensitivity and specificity.

Sequencing used immunoSEQ multiplex PCR; TCRdb keeps in-frame clones, though not all of them. Seen here are about 360,000 clones, about nine tenths observed once, and the top ten hold roughly 0.8%. The V and J ends lost 7 bases and 1 base respectively, with 13 bases between them. This CDR3 has 15 amino acids. This clone occurred a few times. Antigen specificity is unknown. The chain is built from TRBV6-7 and TRBJ2-2, with D maybe TRBD2 (5 bases). TRBV6-7 is given ORF status, its function remaining uncertain. Sequencing used PBMCs. The receptor comes from a woman aged 18-30 years in good health and CMV-seronegative. The CDR3 reads CASTAEVENTGELFF. CDR3 sequence (DNA): TGTGCCAGCACCGCGGAGGTGGAGAACACCGGGGAGCTGTTTTTT.